The 30 T cell receptor beta chains reported below all come from one sample, sequenced in a study. Tregs were sorted as CD4+CD25+CD127-/low cells. TCRdb redid the calling of the 5' RACE reads with MiXCR, one entry per CDR3 protein. The data show around 50,000 distinct CDR3 sequences, roughly 25% seen once. Source material: tumor-infiltrating Tregs sorted from the breast tumor. The receptor set was obtained from a female donor with breast cancer.

The genes are TRBV4-1 and TRBJ1-1; TRBD1 agrees at 9 bases. The J segment lost 5 bases and the V segment lost 4 bases, leaving 8 bases of the junction unmatched. The CDR3 has 15 residues. Germline V gives CDR1 MGHRA, CDR2 YSYEKL. DNA of the CDR3: TGCGCCAGCAGCCCCTGGGGACAGGGAGTTACTGAAGCTTTCTTT. Translation: CASSPWGQGVTEAFF.

This clonotype was counted between two and nine times. This rearrangement joins TRBV7-2 to TRBJ1-4; D gene ambiguous. Trimming removed 4 bases from V and 4 bases from J, with 10 bases in between. Germline V CDR1 and CDR2: SGHTA, FQGNSA. This CDR3 spans 14 amino acids. CDR3 residues: CASSSRANNEKLFF. The CDR3 DNA follows: TGTGCCAGCAGCTCCCGGGCAAATAATGAAAAACTGTTTTTT. The full variable domain, rest sourced from reference TRBV7-2 and TRBJ1-4, is GAGVSQSPSNKVTEKGKDVELRCDPISGHTALYWYRQSLGQGLEFLIYFQGNSAPDKSGLPSDRFSAERTGGSVSTLTIQRTQQEDSAVYLCASSSRANNEKLFFGSGTQLSVL.

For this clonotype: An end of the junction does not agree with germline; a read error may underlie this. The J gene is TRBJ1-2, the V gene TRBV2; 8 bases fit TRBD1. The CDR3 totals 16 residues. Germline V gene data show CDR1 as SNHLY and CDR2 as FYNNEI. The chain's CDR3 is CASSEALGQGDYSYTF. CDR3 DNA: TGTGCCAGCAGTGAAGCGCTTGGACAGGGCGACTATAGCTACACCTTC.

V usage is TRBV6-2 or TRBV6-3 and J usage is TRBJ1-5; 8 bases align to TRBD1. Germline values: CDR1 MNHEY, CDR2 SVGEGT. The CDR3 loop spans 16 amino acids. Trimming cost V 5 bases and J 3 bases; bases outside gene matches: 9. The CDR3 bases are TGTGCCAGCAGTAACCGGCAGGGGGCCCTCAATCAGCCCCAGCATTTT. Translating gives CASSNRQGALNQPQHF.

V is TRBV6-5 and J is TRBJ1-6; 7 bases line up with TRBD1. J gave up 8 bases and V 6 bases, and 7 bases lay outside the gene matches. The CDR3 spans 14 residues. The germline V gene has CDR1 MNHEY and CDR2 SVGAGI. CDR3 residues: CASRPTGFDSPLHF. CDR3 nucleotides: TGTGCCAGCAGACCGACAGGGTTTGATTCACCCCTCCACTTT.

This clonotype was counted only a few times. The V and J genes are TRBV7-9 and TRBJ2-2; D perhaps matches TRBD1 (6 bases). The germline V and J ends were trimmed by 5 bases and 1 base, with 8 bases remaining between them. This CDR3 comprises 14 residues. Germline V lookup: CDR1 SEHNR, CDR2 FQNEAQ (reference sequence). Here the CDR3 DNA reads TGTGCCAGCAGCCAGACAGGGAACACCGGGGAGCTGTTTTTT. It encodes CASSQTGNTGELFF. Full variable domain (rest looked up from reference TRBV7-9 and TRBJ2-2): DTGVSQNPRHKITKRGQNVTFRCDPISEHNRLYWYRQTLGQGPEFLTYFQNEAQLEKSRLLSDRFSAERPKGSFSTLEIQRTEQGDSAMYLCASSQTGNTGELFFGEGSRLTVL.

This clonotype has only one observation. The junction shows a germline mismatch at one end, possibly a read error. The J gene is TRBJ2-7, the V gene TRBV4-1, with 9 bases aligning to TRBD1. The CDR3 has 15 amino acids. Per the germline V gene, CDR1 is MGHRA and CDR2 is YSYEKL. The CDR3 here is CASGQPGQGHGEQYF. Here the CDR3 DNA reads TGCGCCAGCGGCCAACCGGGACAGGGTCACGGCGAGCAGTACTTC.

The chain combines TRBV4-1 with TRBJ1-2; possibly TRBD1 for D (6 bases). CDR3 length: 17 residues. In germline, CDR1 is MGHRA, CDR2 YSYEKL. V dropped 0 bases and J dropped 0 bases, with 14 bases sitting between them. The DNA for the CDR3 is TGCGCCAGCAGCCAAGATCGGGGGGGCCCTTCTAACTATGGCTACACCTTC. Its translation: CASSQDRGGPSNYGYTF.

The CDR3 spells CASSSDGEGGYTF. CDR3 bases: TGCGCCAGCAGCTCAGATGGGGAAGGTGGCTACACCTTC. The V and J genes are TRBV5-1 and TRBJ1-2; no clear D. This CDR3 comprises 13 residues. Germline V gives CDR1 SGHRS, CDR2 YFSETQ. Trimming shortened V by 3 bases and J by 7 bases, and 13 bases separated the two germline ends. Filled out from reference TRBV5-1 and TRBJ1-2, the complete variable domain reads KAGVTQTPRYLIKTRGQQVTLSCSPISGHRSVSWYQQTPGQGLQFLFEYFSETQRNKGNFPGRFSGRQFSNSRSEMNVSTLELGDSALYLCASSSDGEGGYTFGSGTRLTVV.

This chain links TRBV28 with TRBJ1-2; D not resolved. The V gene lost 3 bases and the J gene lost 4 bases, with 12 bases spanning the gap. The CDR3 length is 14 residues. Germline-derived CDR1 and CDR2 are MDHEN and SYDVKM. Written as DNA, the CDR3 is TGTGCCAGCAGTTTGGGTCAGGAGGGCTATGGCTACACCTTC. Its translation: CASSLGQEGYGYTF.

The table lists this clonotype with many counts. In DNA, the CDR3 is TGCGCCAGCAGCTTGGAGGGGGGCGATACGCAGTATTTT. It codes for CASSLEGGDTQYF. The V and J genes are TRBV5-1 and TRBJ2-3; D is perhaps TRBD1 or TRBD2 (6 bases each). Germline V gene lookup returns CDR1 SGHRS and CDR2 YFSETQ. The CDR3 extends over 13 amino acids. V was shortened by 0 bases and J by 6 bases, with 8 bases between the two germline ends.

The chain carries TRBV4-1 and TRBJ2-5; tentatively, D is TRBD1 or TRBD2 (7 bases each). The CDR3 extends over 16 amino acids. Germline loops: CDR1 MGHRA, CDR2 YSYEKL. V was cut by 1 base and J by 4 bases, with 16 bases left in between. This CDR3 is CASSQVAGGGGETQYF. The CDR3 coding sequence is TGCGCCAGCAGCCAAGTGGCAGGGGGGGGCGGAGAGACCCAGTACTTC.

In this sample, this clonotype turned up a few times. The chain couples TRBV5-1 to TRBJ2-7; TRBD2 might be the D (5 bases). With 4 bases removed from V and 4 bases from J, the gap between germline ends came to 12 bases. The CDR3 is made up of 13 amino acids. CDR1 and CDR2 (germline): SGHRS, YFSETQ. For the CDR3, the DNA is TGCGCCAGCAGCCCATCGGACTGGTACGAGCAGTACTTC. Its translation is CASSPSDWYEQYF.

The chain uses TRBV7-2 and TRBJ1-2; D gene ambiguous. Germline V CDR1 and CDR2: SGHTA, FQGNSA. The V end was cut by 4 bases, the J end by 5 bases, with 14 bases between. This CDR3 spans 14 amino acids. This chain's CDR3 is CASSSPGGGYGYTF. In DNA, the CDR3 is TGTGCCAGCAGCTCCCCGGGAGGAGGGTATGGCTACACCTTC.

The J gene is TRBJ2-1, the V gene TRBV5-1; D unclear. The CDR3 is 12 amino acids. V was shortened by 0 bases and J by 9 bases, with 7 bases between the two germline ends. Germline assignment: CDR1 SGHRS and CDR2 YFSETQ. In nucleotides, the CDR3 is TGCGCCAGCAGCTTGGTGGGTCGTGAGCAGTTCTTC. This codes for CASSLVGREQFF.

This clonotype has more than one count but fewer than ten. V gene TRBV28 combines with J gene TRBJ1-5; no clear D gene. This CDR3 comprises 12 residues. Trimming removed 5 bases from V and 5 bases from J, with 7 bases in between. Germline CDR1 is MDHEN and CDR2 is SYDVKM. The CDR3 protein is CASSPPHQPQHF. CDR3 DNA: TGTGCCAGCAGTCCGCCTCATCAGCCCCAGCATTTT.

The genes are TRBV5-1 and TRBJ1-2; D may be TRBD1 (6 bases). The CDR3 has 13 residues. Germline V gene lookup returns CDR1 SGHRS and CDR2 YFSETQ. V was clipped by 4 bases and J by 6 bases, with 13 bases between them. The CDR3 sequence: CASSAQGSNGYTF. The DNA of the CDR3 is TGCGCCAGCAGCGCACAGGGAAGTAATGGCTACACCTTC.

J is TRBJ2-5 and V is TRBV11-3; 7 bases align to TRBD2. CDR1 SGHNT and CDR2 YENEEA come from the germline V gene. Trimming cost V 1 base and J 2 bases; bases outside gene matches: 7. The CDR3 consists of 16 residues. The CDR3: CASSLGVSGAQETQYF. CDR3 coding DNA: TGTGCCAGCAGCTTAGGGGTCAGCGGGGCACAAGAGACCCAGTACTTC.

The table lists this clonotype with many counts. The CDR3, as DNA: TGTGCCAGCAGTAGGGCAGGGGTCCACTCTGGGGCCAACGTCCTGACTTTC. It specifies CASSRAGVHSGANVLTF. This chain uses TRBV6-1 with TRBJ2-6; TRBD1 is a possible D gene (6 bases). Between the trimmed V and J ends, which lost 5 bases and 0 bases, there was a span of 14 bases. Germline assignment: CDR1 MNHNS and CDR2 SASEGT. The CDR3 runs to 17 residues.

This clonotype came up a few times. The chain carries TRBV9 and TRBJ1-4; D gene uncertain. The V gene's germline CDR1 is SGDLS and CDR2 YYNGEE. Trimming shortened V by 3 bases and J by 9 bases, and 15 bases separated the two germline ends. The CDR3 is 14 amino acids. CDR3 in DNA: TGTGCCAGCAGCGCAAACGTGGGGAATCAAAAACTGTTTTTT. This sequence encodes CASSANVGNQKLFF. Together with reference TRBV9 and TRBJ1-4, the CDR3 gives the full variable domain: DSGVTQTPKHLITATGQRVTLRCSPRSGDLSVYWYQQSLDQGLQFLIQYYNGEERAKGNILERFSAQQFPDLHSELNLSSLELGDSALYFCASSANVGNQKLFFGSGTQLSVL.

Many counts were recorded for this clonotype. The rearrangement uses TRBV6-2 or TRBV6-3 and TRBJ2-7; a possible D gene is TRBD2 (6 bases). Trimming took off 2 bases at V and 5 bases at J, with 22 bases between the two ends. Looked up from germline, CDR1 is MNHEY and CDR2 is SVGEGT. The CDR3 loop spans 17 amino acids. CDR3 nucleotide sequence: TGTGCCAGCAGTTACCTGCGGGGCCGGGTAGGTTTTGACGAGCAGTACTTC. This codes for CASSYLRGRVGFDEQYF.

The V gene is TRBV28, the J gene TRBJ1-5, with a weak D call TRBD1 (6 bases). V was pared by 7 bases and J by 2 bases, with 12 bases between. Looked up from germline, CDR1 is MDHEN and CDR2 is SYDVKM. This CDR3 has 14 amino acids. In DNA, the CDR3 is TGTGCCAGCACATTCGGGACACGCAATCAGCCCCAGCATTTT. Amino acids: CASTFGTRNQPQHF.

This chain joins TRBV19 and TRBJ1-4; 7 positions match TRBD1. Germline values: CDR1 LNHDA, CDR2 SQIVND (reference sequence). This CDR3 contains 14 residues. The V and J ends lost 5 bases and 8 bases, in that order; junction bases with no gene match: 8. In nucleotides, the CDR3 is TGTGCCAGTAGTTCCGGGACAGCACGAGAAAAACTGTTTTTT. As protein: CASSSGTAREKLFF.

For this clonotype: At one boundary the junction diverges from the germline segment, which might be a read error. The chain uses TRBV6-6 and TRBJ1-1; no definite D call. This CDR3 region has 16 residues. The germline CDR1 and CDR2 sequences are MNHNY and SVGAGI (reference sequence). The CDR3 region is CASSSNPPWLNTEAYF. CDR3 nucleotide sequence: TGTGCCAGCAGTTCGAACCCCCCGTGGCTGAACACTGAAGCCTACTTT.

The gene calls are TRBV24-1 and TRBJ2-1; 11 bases match TRBD2. Germline trimming cut 4 bases from V and 6 bases from J; bases unmatched to any gene: 10. CDR3 length: 17 residues. Germline V lookup: CDR1 KGHDR, CDR2 SFDVKD. The CDR3 DNA reads TGTGCCACCAGTGACCCACTTAGCGGGAGGGCCACCAATGAGCAGTTCTTC. Protein sequence: CATSDPLSGRATNEQFF.

The chain uses TRBV12-3 or TRBV12-4 and TRBJ1-3; D ambiguous. CDR3 length: 12 residues. The V and J ends lost 3 bases and 6 bases respectively, with 6 bases between them. CDR3 protein: CASSFGANTIYF. In DNA form, the CDR3 reads TGTGCCAGCAGTTTCGGAGCAAACACCATATATTTT.

Points on this clonotype: A read error may produce the germline difference seen at one junction end. The V call is TRBV9, the J call TRBJ2-1; D remains ambiguous. Germline loops: CDR1 SGDLS, CDR2 YYNGEE. The CDR3 contains 13 residues. CDR3 coding DNA: TGTGCCAACAGCGCCCTGGGCCCCAATGAGCAGTTCTTC. Amino acid sequence: CANSALGPNEQFF.

The gene calls are TRBV6-6 and TRBJ2-1; no definite D call. Trimming removed 2 bases from V and 3 bases from J, with 5 bases in between. The CDR3 totals 13 residues. Germline CDR1 MNHNY, CDR2 SVGAGI (reference sequence). In DNA, the CDR3 is TGTGCCAGCAGTTACACCCTCTACAATGAGCAGTTCTTC. Encoded protein: CASSYTLYNEQFF.

In this sample, this clonotype turned up many times. V usage is TRBV20-1 and J usage is TRBJ1-1; D is possibly TRBD1 (6 bases). V lost 6 bases and J 4 bases, leaving 21 bases between the germline ends. The CDR3 is 15 amino acids. Germline V CDR1 and CDR2: DFQATT, SNEGSKA (reference sequence). Here the CDR3 DNA reads TGCAGTGCACAGACCTTACAGGGTCTCGGCACTGAAGCTTTCTTT. Translated: CSAQTLQGLGTEAFF.

J is TRBJ2-3 and V is TRBV4-2, with 7 bases that match TRBD1. Per germline, CDR1 LGHNA and CDR2 YNFKEQ. The CDR3 runs 15 residues. The junction had 2 bases not matched to a gene; V was cut back by 2 bases and J by 0 bases. CDR3 region: CASSQPTGSTDTQYF. CDR3 bases: TGTGCCAGCAGCCAACCGACAGGGAGCACAGATACGCAGTATTTT.